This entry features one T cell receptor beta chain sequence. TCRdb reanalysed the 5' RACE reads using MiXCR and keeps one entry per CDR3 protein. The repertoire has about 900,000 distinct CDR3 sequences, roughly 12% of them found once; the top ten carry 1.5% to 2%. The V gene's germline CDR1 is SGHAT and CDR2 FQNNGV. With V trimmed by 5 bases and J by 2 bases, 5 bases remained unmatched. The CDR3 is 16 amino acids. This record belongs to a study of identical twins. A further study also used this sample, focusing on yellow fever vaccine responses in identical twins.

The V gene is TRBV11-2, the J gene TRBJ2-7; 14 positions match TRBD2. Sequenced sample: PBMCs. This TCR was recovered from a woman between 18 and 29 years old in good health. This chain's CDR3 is CASSLKGLAGAYEQYF. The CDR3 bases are TGTGCCAGCAGCCTAAAGGGACTAGCGGGGGCCTACGAGCAGTACTTC.